This record concerns one T cell receptor (beta chain) sequence. The source of the sample is a study of blood T cell repertoires in COVID-19. At the level of the study: Sites in the United States, Italy and Spain provided acute and convalescent COVID-19 samples.

V lost 1 base to trimming and J lost 5 bases; unmatched junction nucleotides: 7. The CDR3 contains 16 residues. The germline gives CDR1 SGHNT, CDR2 YENEEA. Profiled with immunoSEQ multiplex PCR; TCRdb holds only in-frame clones, not every one. This repertoire shows about 340,000 clones, approximately 82% found once; its top ten account for around 3%. The sample was peripheral blood. This sequence joins TRBV11-3 and TRBJ2-2; 7 bases map to TRBD2. This clonotype was sampled from a man aged 25 to 40 with active or convalescent COVID-19. The CDR3 is CASSLVNGGGTGELFF. In DNA form, the CDR3 reads TGTGCCAGCAGCTTAGTGAACGGCGGGGGTACCGGGGAGCTGTTTTTT.